The clone carrying this T cell receptor beta chain was recorded a few times. This record belongs to a study of shared clonotypes between healthy human individuals. Clones were sequenced by immunoSEQ multiplex PCR, and TCRdb holds only the in-frame ones, with some missing. The sample holds about 1 million clones, 65% to 75% seen once. The CDR3 covers 13 residues. Between the trimmed V and J ends, which lost 2 bases and 4 bases, there was a span of 6 bases. The germline CDR1 and CDR2 sequences are MNHEY and SVGAGI. The chain recombines TRBV6-5 with TRBJ1-5; D call uncertain. Material for sequencing was memory CD4+ T cells sorted from blood. Subset noted: CD45RA-negative fraction. The receptor comes from a man between 18 and 35 years old in good health. This chain's CDR3 is CASSYLANQPQHF. CDR3 nucleotides: TGTGCCAGCAGTTACCTGGCAAATCAGCCCCAGCATTTT.